This TCR beta chain emerged from a study of blood T cells in healthy people across ages. The germline V gene encodes CDR1 SGHNT and CDR2 YYREEE (reference sequence). The CDR3 is 13 residues long. V was cut by 2 bases and J by 5 bases, with 8 bases left in between. This clonotype has just a few counts. The antigen remains undetermined. Findings of the study overall: Correlation between TCR beta diversity and naive T cell percentage was strong. Roughly linearly, TCR beta diversity per million T cells fell as age increased. Whereas aged donors had fewer naive CD4+ cells, long-lived donors had more of them and higher diversity.

The use of a sample-barcoded 5' primer and a J-beta primer mix characterized a second PCR of roughly 6 to 11 cycles. TCRdb fed the 5' RACE reads into MiXCR, producing one record per CDR3 protein. This sample carries hundreds of thousands of distinct CDR3 sequences, about three fifths of them seen once, and the ten largest clones take around 20%. This sequence originates from a man aged 25 to 45 in good health. The genes are TRBV5-4 and TRBJ2-4; D might be TRBD2 (6 bases). Material: blood. The CDR3 nucleotides read TGTGCCAGCAGCTTCTTAGCGGAAAACATTCAGTACTTC. The encoded protein is CASSFLAENIQYF.